One sample yielded the 9 T cell receptor beta chains listed below, sequenced in a study of cytomegalovirus exposure and HLA in healthy donors. The PCR employed 60 Vbeta primers together with 13 Jbeta primers. Measured with immunoSEQ multiplex PCR; TCRdb has only the in-frame clones, and not every one. The sample has some 200,000 clones, around 80% seen once. The sample consisted of PBMCs. The source is a boy aged 2 to 9 in good health and CMV-seronegative.

The chain is built from TRBV4-1 and TRBJ1-2; 7 bases match TRBD1. CDR3 size: 14 residues. Unmatched junction bases numbered 5, after V lost 3 bases and J lost 4 bases. The germline V gene encodes CDR1 MGHRA and CDR2 YSYEKL. CDR3 region: CASSHFGTAYGYTF. In DNA form, the CDR3 reads TGCGCCAGCAGCCACTTCGGGACAGCCTATGGCTACACCTTC.

The chain couples TRBV27 to TRBJ1-2; the D is unclear. CDR1 and CDR2 (germline): MNHEY, SMNVEV (reference sequence). The V and J ends lost 1 base and 2 bases respectively, with 8 bases between them. This CDR3 contains 14 residues. CDR3 residues: CASSLYPVNYGYTF. DNA of the CDR3: TGTGCCAGCAGTTTATACCCGGTAAACTATGGCTACACCTTC.

Written as DNA, the CDR3 is TGTGCCAGCAGCGCCGACAGGGGTAATGAAAAACTGTTTTTT. This gives the protein CASSADRGNEKLFF. V gene TRBV9 combines with J gene TRBJ1-4; the match to TRBD1 covers 8 bases. CDR3 length: 14 amino acids. V shed 3 bases, J shed 4 bases, and the junction held 2 bases outside the gene matches. Germline loops: CDR1 SGDLS, CDR2 YYNGEE.

This chain uses TRBV18 with TRBJ2-5; perhaps TRBD2 as D (6 bases). This CDR3 contains 13 residues. The germline V and J ends were trimmed by 5 bases and 5 bases, with 12 bases remaining between them. Germline CDR1 reads KGHSH; CDR2 reads LQKENI. Here the CDR3 DNA reads TGTGCCAGCTCAGGGGAGGAAGGGGAGACCCAGTACTTC. Translating gives CASSGEEGETQYF.

This chain joins TRBV19 and TRBJ2-7; TRBD2 might be the D (6 bases). Germline-derived CDR1 and CDR2 are LNHDA and SQIVND (reference sequence). V was trimmed by 4 bases and J by 0 bases, leaving 10 bases between them. There are 14 residues in the CDR3. The CDR3 nucleotides are TGTGCCAGTAGTAAGGGACTTAGCTCCTACGAGCAGTACTTC. Protein product: CASSKGLSSYEQYF.

V usage is TRBV6-1 and J usage is TRBJ2-2; maybe TRBD2 (6 bases). This CDR3 is built from 16 residues. The V gene lost 1 base and the J gene lost 4 bases, with 13 bases spanning the gap. Per germline, CDR1 MNHNS and CDR2 SASEGT. CDR3 nucleotides: TGTGCCAGCAGTGAAGACGGGAGTATTAGCACCGGGGAGCTGTTTTTT. Its protein is CASSEDGSISTGELFF.

This rearrangement joins TRBV5-1 to TRBJ1-4; D perhaps matches TRBD1 (6 bases). This CDR3 has 14 amino acids. Per germline, CDR1 SGHRS and CDR2 YFSETQ. V was clipped by 3 bases and J by 0 bases, with 6 bases between them. The CDR3 bases are TGCGCCAGCAGCTGGACAGCAACTAATGAAAAACTGTTTTTT. It encodes CASSWTATNEKLFF.

This sequence joins TRBV6-5 and TRBJ2-3, with TRBD2 matching over 7 bases. Germline V CDR1 and CDR2: MNHEY, SVGAGI. The ends lost 2 bases at V and 0 bases at J; junction bases unmatched: 2. This CDR3 contains 15 residues. This CDR3 is CASSYTGGSTDTQYF. The CDR3 DNA follows: TGTGCCAGCAGTTACACGGGGGGAAGCACAGATACGCAGTATTTT.

This clone was found once. The rearrangement links TRBV7-9 to TRBJ1-2; D not resolved. The CDR3 covers 11 residues. CDR1 and CDR2 (germline): SEHNR, FQNEAQ (reference sequence). The V gene lost 5 bases and the J gene lost 6 bases, with 7 bases spanning the gap. The CDR3 DNA is TGTGCCAGCAGCCCACAGAATGGCTACACCTTC. It is translated as CASSPQNGYTF.